This T cell receptor (beta chain) was recorded in a study of blood T cell repertoires in COVID-19. Study overall: COVID-19 samples collected from the United States, Italy and Spain covered acute and convalescent phases.

Donors in Cohort 3 counted as recovered after two negative PCRs, clearance, or symptom resolution. The CDR3 extends over 12 amino acids. Germline lookup yields CDR1 SNHLY and CDR2 FYNNEI. Trimming pared 6 bases from V and 3 bases from J, leaving 9 bases between. This table comes from immunoSEQ multiplex PCR, and its TCRdb copy is limited to in-frame clones, with some not included. Of under 300,000 clones detected, about 88% appear once; the ten largest clones hold around 1.6%. This chain uses TRBV2 with TRBJ2-7; the D is unclear. Sequencing used PBMCs or T cells enriched from blood (not recorded which). The TCR originated in a woman in her forties or fifties who had recovered from COVID-19. The CDR3 DNA sequence: TGTGCCAGCAGCCTCAACAACTACGAGCAGTACTTC. It encodes CASSLNNYEQYF. The entire variable domain, with the rest obtained from reference TRBV2 and TRBJ2-7, is as follows: EPEVTQTPSHQVTQMGQEVILRCVPISNHLYFYWYRQILGQKVEFLVSFYNNEISEKSEIFDDQFSVERPDGSNFTLKIRSTKLEDSAMYFCASSLNNYEQYFGPGTRLTVT.